This TCR beta chain was obtained from a study of post-analysis software for immune sequencing data. The library was made from cDNA and included unique molecular identifiers. In TCRdb, the PCR reads were re-called with MiXCR into one record per CDR3 protein. This table has roughly 800,000 distinct CDR3 sequences, about 45% appearing once. The germline CDR1 and CDR2 sequences are LGHNA and YNFKEQ. The CDR3 length is 16 residues. J lost 7 bases, V lost 0 bases, and 10 bases had no gene match. Overall study results and limits: Under F measure analysis, samples from one preparation batch co-clustered strongly. TRBV5-6, TRBV5-1 and TRBV20-1 belonged to a set of five TRBV segments that were more frequent in patients than controls.

This clonotype has only a few counts. The antigen is undetermined. Sequences were obtained from blood. This rearrangement joins TRBV4-2 to TRBJ2-7; 9 nucleotides match TRBD2. The origin of this receptor is a girl between 5 and 17 years old with multiple sclerosis. This chain's CDR3 is CASSQDRGGLAGEQYF. Here the CDR3 DNA reads TGTGCCAGCAGCCAAGATAGGGGGGGACTAGCCGGAGAGCAGTACTTC.